The clone carrying this TCR beta chain was counted once. Profiled with immunoSEQ multiplex PCR; TCRdb holds only in-frame clones, not every one. The data contain over 14,000 clones, 70% to 90% of them singletons. The V segment lost 4 bases and the J segment 3 bases; nucleotides outside the gene matches: 8. CDR1 is SGHNT and CDR2 is YYREEE in the germline V gene (reference sequence). CDR3 length: 15 residues. These data are taken from a study of blood T cell dynamics during melanoma immunotherapy. Looking at the study overall: First-line therapy was either pembrolizumab or nivolumab with ipilimumab for metastatic melanoma.

Time point in this sample: pre-treatment baseline. Samples come from before therapy and from week 3 after the first blockade cycle. At 12 weeks after first infusion, RECIST 1.1 defined response for most patients. No patient had earlier systemic cancer treatment, concurrent immunosuppressants, or another active cancer. This clonotype was obtained from a human donor with melanoma. Material: blood, obtained from a patient treated with checkpoint blockade. The chain employs TRBV5-4 and TRBJ2-7, with 9 bases fitting TRBD2. The CDR3 is CASSAPGGGGYEQYF. The CDR3 DNA reads TGTGCCAGCAGCGCTCCTGGCGGGGGGGGCTACGAGCAGTACTTC. Full variable domain (outside the CDR3, taken from reference TRBV5-4 and TRBJ2-7): ETGVTQSPTHLIKTRGQQVTLRCSSQSGHNTVSWYQQALGQGPQFIFQYYREEENGRGNFPPRFSGLQFPNYSSELNVNALELDDSALYLCASSAPGGGGYEQYFGPGTRLTVT.